Listed here are 18 T cell receptor beta chains from one sample, sequenced in a study of Graves' ophthalmopathy and Graves' hyperthyroidism. Amplification from RNA transcripts yielded the TCR beta CDR3 regions. Second-round multiplex PCR came after a first-round RT-PCR that employed HTBI primers. TCRdb reprocessed the multiplex PCR reads via MiXCR and lists one record per CDR3 protein. The sample includes about 640,000 distinct CDR3 sequences, roughly two fifths of them seen just once. Sequenced input: peripheral blood. These receptors originate from an adult man with Graves' ophthalmopathy.

This clonotype appeared a single time. At one of its ends the junction is not consistent with the germline gene, which may arise from a read error. The gene calls are TRBV5-1 and TRBJ1-4; 7 positions agree with TRBD1. This CDR3 region has 13 residues. Germline lookup yields CDR1 SGHRS and CDR2 YFSETQ. The CDR3 here is CASSLMSGNRGLF. The DNA of the CDR3 is TGCGCCAGCAGCTTAATGTCGGGGAACAGGGGACTTTTT.

The CDR3 DNA follows: TGTGCCAGCAGTGATACATCCGGGACAGGGGGCGCGACGACTGAAGCTTTCTTT. This encodes CASSDTSGTGGATTEAFF. The chain combines TRBV25-1 with TRBJ1-1; 12 positions match TRBD1. Trimming cost V 3 bases and J 5 bases; bases outside gene matches: 13. The V gene's germline CDR1 is MGHDK and CDR2 SYGVNS. CDR3 length: 18 residues.

The chain couples TRBV25-1 to TRBJ1-2, with D tentatively TRBD1 (6 bases). CDR1 MGHDK and CDR2 SYGVNS come from the germline V gene. This CDR3 contains 13 residues. With 3 bases removed from V and 5 bases from J, the gap between germline ends came to 10 bases. The CDR3 protein is CASSDWGAYGYTF. The CDR3 coding sequence is TGTGCCAGCAGTGACTGGGGGGCTTATGGCTACACCTTC.

Comments on this clonotype: Likely a read error: the CDR3 ends without its conserved phenylalanine or tryptophan. It is unclear where the CDR3 begins or ends on the DNA, so no DNA is shown, and the CDR3 is as TCRdb lists it. This chain connects TRBV10-3 to TRBJ1-2; no check of the table's D call, TRBD1, against the DNA was made. Germline CDR1 ENHRY, CDR2 SYGVKD. The CDR3 is made up of 12 amino acids, end residues included. CDR3 region: CASIGGRDRYSY.

This chain uses TRBV7-6 with TRBJ2-7, with D possibly being TRBD1 (6 bases). The CDR3 runs to 13 residues. CDR1 and CDR2 from the germline V gene are SGHVS and FNYEAQ. This CDR3 is CANSPQGPDEQYF. The CDR3 region has the DNA TGTGCTAACAGCCCACAGGGTCCTGACGAGCAGTACTTC. The whole variable domain, filled in from reference TRBV7-6 and TRBJ2-7, reads GAGVSQSPRYKVTKRGQDVALRCDPISGHVSLYWYRQALGQGPEFLTYFNYEAQQDKSGLPNDRFSAERPEGSISTLTIQRTEQRDSAMYRCANSPQGPDEQYFGPGTRLTVT.

The chain combines TRBV2 with TRBJ2-5; TRBD1 agrees at 8 bases. CDR1 and CDR2 (germline): SNHLY, FYNNEI. This CDR3 is built from 14 residues. Trimming took 6 bases from V and 6 from J; bases not matched to a gene: 9. The CDR3 loop reads CASRDQGAGKTQYF. The CDR3 coding sequence is TGTGCCAGCAGGGACCAGGGGGCTGGGAAGACCCAGTACTTC.

There are many counts of this clonotype. The J gene is TRBJ1-3, the V gene TRBV2; 10 bases are shared with TRBD1. The trim removed 6 bases at V and 7 bases at J, leaving 6 bases unmatched. The length of the CDR3 is 14 residues. Germline V gene lookup returns CDR1 SNHLY and CDR2 FYNNEI. The CDR3 coding sequence is TGTGCCAGCAGAGGGACAGGGGACGGCAACACCATATATTTT. It codes for CASRGTGDGNTIYF.

The sample holds many counts of this clonotype. V is TRBV7-8 and J is TRBJ1-4; no reliable D call. Germline V gene data show CDR1 as SGHVS and CDR2 as FQNEAQ. The V gene lost 5 bases and the J gene lost 4 bases, with 8 bases spanning the gap. The CDR3 spans 13 residues. In DNA form, the CDR3 reads TGTGCCAGCAGCCCCGGGAATAATGAAAAACTGTTTTTT. Amino acids: CASSPGNNEKLFF.

This clonotype was counted ten times or more. The chain uses TRBV7-2 and TRBJ1-2, with 8 bases matching TRBD1. The CDR3 covers 13 residues. From germline, CDR1 is SGHTA and CDR2 FQGNSA. With V trimmed by 7 bases and J by 7 bases, 8 bases remained unmatched. CDR3 residues: CASIKQGDFGYTF. CDR3 nucleotides: TGTGCCAGCATCAAACAGGGGGACTTTGGCTACACCTTC.

This clonotype was counted a few times. This chain links TRBV19 with TRBJ1-5; D ambiguous. Germline V CDR1 and CDR2: LNHDA, SQIVND (reference sequence). The CDR3 loop spans 16 amino acids. Trimming removed 2 bases at V and 3 bases at J, with 14 bases between. This chain's CDR3 is CASSISTSLANQPQHF. In DNA form, the CDR3 reads TGTGCCAGTAGTATAAGTACGTCACTCGCCAATCAGCCCCAGCATTTT.

The chain links TRBV15 to TRBJ2-5; D is undetermined. Germline CDR1 and CDR2: LNHNV and YYDKDF (reference sequence). There are 15 residues in the CDR3. Deletions cut 3 bases from V and 0 bases from J, with 11 bases between. The CDR3 reads CATSSLFRNQETQYF. For the CDR3, the DNA is TGTGCCACCAGCAGCTTATTTCGAAACCAAGAGACCCAGTACTTC. The whole variable domain, filled in from reference TRBV15 and TRBJ2-5, reads DAMVIQNPRYQVTQFGKPVTLSCSQTLNHNVMYWYQQKSSQAPKLLFHYYDKDFNNEADTPDNFQSRRPNTSFCFLDIRSPGLGDTAMYLCATSSLFRNQETQYFGPGTRLLVL.

The V and J genes are TRBV5-8 and TRBJ1-5, with 10 bases matching TRBD1. The J segment lost 7 bases and the V segment lost 1 base, leaving 8 bases of the junction unmatched. The germline gives CDR1 SGHTS, CDR2 YDEGEE. The CDR3 is 16 residues long. The CDR3 DNA sequence: TGTGCCAGCAGCTTGAGTCAGGGACAGGGGACCCAGCCCCAGCATTTT. Protein: CASSLSQGQGTQPQHF.

This clonotype has a count of ten or more. The V and J genes are TRBV7-8 and TRBJ1-3, with 8 positions matching TRBD1. The CDR3 runs 16 residues. V lost 3 bases to trimming and J lost 4 bases; unmatched junction nucleotides: 8. Germline CDR1 SGHVS, CDR2 FQNEAQ. The CDR3 here is CASSLSQGAIGNTIYF. CDR3 nucleotide sequence: TGTGCCAGCAGCTTGTCGCAGGGGGCGATCGGAAACACCATATATTTT.

This clonotype was found many times. The chain couples TRBV10-3 to TRBJ2-2; 8 bases are a match to TRBD1. V shed 4 bases, J shed 1 base, and the junction held 2 bases outside the gene matches. Germline V lookup: CDR1 ENHRY, CDR2 SYGVKD. This CDR3 is built from 15 residues. The CDR3: CAISAGQENTGELFF. Here the CDR3 DNA reads TGTGCCATCAGTGCGGGACAGGAGAACACCGGGGAGCTGTTTTTT.

CDR3: CASRDSSYEQYF. The CDR3, as DNA: TGTGCCTCCCGGGACAGCTCCTACGAGCAGTACTTC. The V gene is TRBV2, the J gene TRBJ2-7, with 7 bases lining up with TRBD1. CDR1 is SNHLY and CDR2 is FYNNEI in the germline V gene. The CDR3 runs to 12 residues. The ends lost 11 bases at V and 0 bases at J; junction bases unmatched: 4.

As to this clonotype: A clone one base away is much larger, so this may be a read error. The gene calls are TRBV7-6 and TRBJ2-5; 10 bases fit TRBD1. V trimming: 6 bases; J trimming: 5 bases; junction bases outside the gene matches: 9. CDR1 SGHVS and CDR2 FNYEAQ come from the germline V gene. The CDR3 spans 15 residues. In DNA form, the CDR3 reads TGTGCCAGCAGTTCGACAGGGGGCGCGGTTGAGACCCAGTACTTC. Encoded protein: CASSSTGGAVETQYF.

J is TRBJ2-7 and V is TRBV2; 9 bases line up with TRBD2. The CDR3 sequence is 16 residues long. The V gene's germline CDR1 is SNHLY and CDR2 FYNNEI. Trimming took 5 bases from V and 7 from J; bases not matched to a gene: 15. The CDR3 sequence is CASSPPTSGIHNEQYF. For the CDR3, the DNA is TGTGCCAGCAGTCCCCCGACTAGCGGCATCCACAATGAGCAGTACTTC.

This clonotype has at least ten counts. This rearrangement joins TRBV7-9 to TRBJ2-2; D gene ambiguous. V shed 4 bases and J shed 9 bases, with 15 bases lying between them. Germline assignment: CDR1 SEHNR and CDR2 FQNEAQ (reference sequence). The CDR3 has 14 amino acids. The CDR3 DNA reads as TGTGCCAGCAGCTCCAGAAACCAAGGCTGGGAGCTGTTTTTT. Translation: CASSSRNQGWELFF.